This TCR beta chain was observed in a study of blood T cell repertoires in COVID-19. The protocol was immunoSEQ multiplex PCR, while the TCRdb copy is restricted to in-frame clones and leaves out a portion. Of about 170,000 clones in the sample, about 85% were seen once. This clone occurred a few times. Germline CDR1 reads LGHNA; CDR2 reads YNFKEQ. This CDR3 contains 15 residues. The V gene end was trimmed by 7 bases and the J gene end by 0 bases; junction bases not matched to a gene: 7. This clonotype was obtained from a man aged 55 to 69 who had recovered from COVID-19. The material sequenced was peripheral blood. This rearrangement joins TRBV4-2 to TRBJ1-2, with 8 bases fitting TRBD1. This CDR3 is CASTQDRAANYGYTF. CDR3 sequence (DNA): TGTGCCAGCACCCAGGACAGGGCAGCTAACTATGGCTACACCTTC.